This T cell receptor (beta chain) appears in the sequencing data of a study of T cells after yellow fever vaccination. Background on the study: SMART-Seq v4 Ultra Low Input handled preparation of low-cell-number fractions.

For TCR, cDNA came from 5'RACE template switching, which added a universal primer site and UMIs. TCRdb analysed the 5' RACE reads with MiXCR anew, one entry per CDR3 protein. The sample lists 30,000 or so distinct CDR3 sequences; about 6.6% were seen once. The CDR3 contains 15 residues. The germline CDR1 and CDR2 sequences are LNHDA and SQIVND (reference sequence). V shed 3 bases and J 4 bases; nucleotides not matched to a gene: 4. This clonotype was seen only a few times. The study, taken as a whole, reports: Among primary-vaccination clones, most reappeared after the booster, at almost 98% for CD4 and around 90% for CD8.

This sample comprised PBMCs, either bulk or a sorted T-cell subset (CD4+, CD8+, memory, or dextramer-sorted; not recorded which), obtained on the day of the first yellow fever vaccination. The J gene is TRBJ2-2, the V gene TRBV19; TRBD1 agrees at 8 bases. The TCR comes from a man between 18 and 35 years old who received the YFV17D yellow fever vaccine. This CDR3 reads CASSITGGRTGELFF. For the CDR3, the DNA is TGTGCCAGTAGTATTACAGGGGGGCGCACCGGGGAGCTGTTTTTT.